This entry describes one TCR beta chain. The data originate from a study of blood T cell repertoires in COVID-19. Study background: T cells, B-cell-depleted T cells, or PBMCs provided the cDNA or gDNA that served as material.

Assay: immunoSEQ multiplex PCR; the TCRdb copy retains only in-frame clones and omits some. The repertoire has some 390,000 clones, 70% to 90% of them found once; the top ten carry about 2%. Germline V gene lookup returns CDR1 MNHEY and CDR2 SVGAGI. Trimming shortened V by 11 bases and J by 3 bases, and 19 bases separated the two germline ends. This CDR3 region has 15 residues. The Seattle site enrolled patients during active infection and followed them longitudinally. The TCR sequence derives from a woman in her fifties or sixties with COVID-19, enrolled during active disease. The V and J genes are TRBV6-5 and TRBJ2-2; possible D gene TRBD1, 5 bases. Sequenced: peripheral blood. The CDR3 here is CAGHSGKSYTGELFF. In DNA form, the CDR3 reads TGTGCCGGACATTCAGGGAAATCGTACACCGGGGAGCTGTTTTTT.